These 13 T cell receptor beta chains share one sample of origin, sequenced in a study of metastatic and nonmetastatic thyroid tumors (TCRdb year 2020). No patient had received any treatment before thyroid surgery. The library was produced with PCR. The listed sequencing device is Illumina HiSeq 4000. In TCRdb, the public reads were trimmed at Q25 with fastp and aligned with MiXCR, with productive beta chains retained. This sample holds about 22,000 clones; 36% were observed only once. The top ten clones comprise approximately 22% of the sample. Specimen: blood. The receptors stem from a male donor with papillary thyroid cancer or a benign thyroid nodule (not recorded which). Some clones in this sample may be carry-over from other donors' samples.

This chain uses TRBV30 with TRBJ2-1; D ambiguous. Germline V gene sequence: CDR1 GTSNPN, CDR2 SVGIG (reference sequence). CDR3 length: 11 amino acids. The ends were cut back, 5 bases at V and 7 bases at J, with 9 bases in the middle. In DNA form, the CDR3 reads TGTGCCTGGTTTGGGAATAATGAGCAGTTCTTC. Amino acids: CAWFGNNEQFF.

The chain has TRBV20-1 and TRBJ2-2, with TRBD1 matching 8 bases. Trimming removed 2 bases from V and 6 bases from J; junction bases left unmatched: 11. Germline V gene data show CDR1 as DFQATT and CDR2 as SNEGSKA (reference sequence). The CDR3 is 16 residues long. This CDR3 reads CSARRPGQAIAGELFF. The CDR3 DNA sequence: TGCAGTGCTAGACGTCCGGGACAGGCTATCGCCGGGGAGCTGTTTTTT.

This clone was seen repeatedly, ten times or more. The rearrangement links TRBV19 to TRBJ1-5; tentative D call: TRBD1 (6 bases). Between the trimmed V and J ends, which lost 2 bases and 5 bases, there was a span of 10 bases. The length of the CDR3 is 14 residues. The germline V gene has CDR1 LNHDA and CDR2 SQIVND (reference sequence). CDR3 DNA sequence: TGTGCCAGTAGTATACCCTACAGGGATCAGCCCCAGCATTTT. This encodes CASSIPYRDQPQHF.

This clone was detected ten times or more. J is TRBJ1-5 and V is TRBV19; a possible D gene is TRBD1 (5 bases). The CDR3 is 14 residues long. V gave up 3 bases and J gave up 7 bases, with 13 bases separating them. Germline V gives CDR1 LNHDA, CDR2 SQIVND (reference sequence). The CDR3 spells CASSMAQPGQPQHF. CDR3 nucleotide sequence: TGTGCCAGTAGTATGGCGCAGCCAGGGCAGCCCCAGCATTTT.

The chain joins TRBV4-2 to TRBJ2-7; D unclear. The length of the CDR3 is 17 residues. Trimming stripped 1 base from V and 3 bases from J, with 19 bases between. Germline CDR1 reads LGHNA; CDR2 reads YNFKEQ. CDR3 residues: CASSQVEMVGSNYEQYF. CDR3 in DNA: TGTGCCAGCAGCCAAGTAGAAATGGTCGGATCAAACTACGAGCAGTACTTC.

This rearrangement joins TRBV20-1 to TRBJ2-3; 7 bases align to TRBD1. The CDR3 is 14 residues long. Trimming cost V 1 base and J 1 base; bases outside gene matches: 2. Per germline, CDR1 DFQATT and CDR2 SNEGSKA (reference sequence). In nucleotides, the CDR3 is TGCAGTGCTAGAGGAGGACAGGGCACAGATACGCAGTATTTT. Translated: CSARGGQGTDTQYF.

The chain has TRBV20-1 and TRBJ1-1; 8 bases are a match to TRBD1. This CDR3 is 13 amino acids long. V was clipped by 7 bases and J by 0 bases; unmatched bases: 4. Germline V CDR1 and CDR2: DFQATT, SNEGSKA (reference sequence). CDR3 residues: CSGYRGMNTEAFF. CDR3 DNA sequence: TGCAGTGGATACAGGGGGATGAACACTGAAGCTTTCTTT.

The genes are TRBV18 and TRBJ1-5, with TRBD1 matching 7 bases. The germline CDR1 and CDR2 sequences are KGHSH and LQKENI. The length of the CDR3 is 17 residues. V was pared by 0 bases and J by 3 bases, with 8 bases of the junction left unmatched. CDR3 in amino acids: CASSPPGQVGSNQPQHF. The CDR3, as DNA: TGTGCCAGCTCACCACCTGGACAGGTAGGATCCAATCAGCCCCAGCATTTT.

This clone was observed at least ten times. The chain combines TRBV2 with TRBJ1-2; D is unresolved. Per the germline V gene, CDR1 is SNHLY and CDR2 is FYNNEI. Between the trimmed V and J ends, which lost 2 bases and 2 bases, there was a span of 9 bases. The CDR3 loop spans 14 amino acids. This chain's CDR3 is CASSETRRNYGYTF. In nucleotides, the CDR3 is TGTGCCAGCAGTGAAACCCGCAGAAACTATGGCTACACCTTC.

This clone came up a few times. The chain couples TRBV10-3 to TRBJ2-3; a possible D gene is TRBD1 (5 bases). This CDR3 has 14 residues. Germline assignment: CDR1 ENHRY and CDR2 SYGVKD. Trimming removed 10 bases at V and 0 bases at J, with 14 bases between. As DNA, the CDR3 is TGTGCCACCAAATCTAGGGGAAGCACAGATACGCAGTATTTT. Translation gives CATKSRGSTDTQYF.

This chain joins TRBV20-1 and TRBJ2-7; D remains unclear. This CDR3 has 13 amino acids. The germline gives CDR1 DFQATT, CDR2 SNEGSKA (reference sequence). V was shortened by 5 bases and J by 0 bases, with 11 bases between the two germline ends. This CDR3 reads CSASDRGSYEQYF. The CDR3 coding sequence is TGCAGTGCTTCGGACCGCGGCTCCTACGAGCAGTACTTC.

The rearrangement links TRBV6-9 to TRBJ1-1; perhaps TRBD1 as D (5 bases). Germline CDR1 reads MNHGY; CDR2 reads SVAAGI. CDR3 size: 14 residues. V was pared by 4 bases and J by 4 bases, with 13 bases between. CDR3 DNA sequence: TGTGCCAGCAGTTGGGGGGTCGAGGCCACTGAAGCTTTCTTT. Residues: CASSWGVEATEAFF.

V and J are TRBV6-1 and TRBJ2-2; TRBD2 aligns across 8 bases. The CDR3 is made up of 15 amino acids. Germline trimming cut 2 bases from V and 6 bases from J; bases unmatched to any gene: 5. The V gene's germline CDR1 is MNHNS and CDR2 SASEGT. In DNA form, the CDR3 reads TGTGCCAGCAGTGAATCGGAGACTAGCGCCGGGGAGCTGTTTTTT. Its protein product is CASSESETSAGELFF.